Sequencing of this T cell receptor (beta chain) was carried out in a study of T cells in Graves' hyperthyroidism and ophthalmopathy. Study outcomes and limitations: Most clonotypes expanded in the thyroid (above 0.001) were also present in blood.

To note about this clonotype: Its specificity is not known.

Reasons for excluding patients were uncontrolled infection, other autoimmune disease, pregnancy or lactation. RNA transcripts yielded amplified TCR beta CDR3 regions. First-round RT-PCR of the TCR CDR3 relied on the HTBI primer set. TCRdb redid the calling of the multiplex PCR reads with MiXCR, one entry per CDR3 protein. The table has about 340,000 distinct CDR3 sequences, 15% to 20% seen once. With V trimmed by 1 base and J by 8 bases, 7 bases remained unmatched. Germline V CDR1 and CDR2: SGHTA, FQGNSA. The CDR3 contains 16 residues. The chain joins TRBV7-2 to TRBJ2-1, with 11 bases identical to TRBD2. Sequenced sample: blood. The source is a woman aged 50 to 60 with Graves' hyperthyroidism. CDR3 nucleotide sequence: TGTGCCAGCAGCTTAGTAGCGGGGGGGCCGGGGGATGAGCAGTTCTTC. Amino acid sequence: CASSLVAGGPGDEQFF.